These 19 T cell receptor beta chains were all obtained from the same sample, sequenced in a study of T-cell memory formation after mild COVID-19. MiXCR was run by TCRdb on the 5' RACE reads, yielding one entry per CDR3 protein. The sample lists approximately 150,000 distinct CDR3 sequences; 5.5% to 7% were seen once. Sequencing was carried out using PBMCs or a T cell subset sorted from them (not recorded which). Source of these receptors: an adult woman who had mild COVID-19 (a few samples of this study predate the infection). Cell type and time point are not known.

The chain joins TRBV12-3 or TRBV12-4 to TRBJ2-7, with D tentatively TRBD1 (5 bases). Trimming took off 5 bases at V and 1 base at J, with 12 bases between the two ends. The CDR3 sequence is 14 residues long. In DNA form, the CDR3 reads TGTGCCAGCAGTCGTGACAGCCCGTCCTACGAGCAGTACTTC. Its translation: CASSRDSPSYEQYF.

The rearrangement uses TRBV24-1 and TRBJ1-1; no definite D call. This CDR3 has 14 amino acids. V shed 4 bases and J shed 1 base, with 9 bases lying between them. Germline V gene lookup returns CDR1 KGHDR and CDR2 SFDVKD. The CDR3 DNA sequence: TGTGCCACCAGTGAGGGCGCCGGGAACACTGAAGCTTTCTTT. Protein sequence: CATSEGAGNTEAFF.

This clonotype occurred many times. The chain employs TRBV9 and TRBJ2-1; TRBD2 matches at 15 bases. The CDR3 loop spans 17 amino acids. V lost 3 bases, J lost 8 bases, and 9 bases stayed unmatched. The germline gives CDR1 SGDLS, CDR2 YYNGEE. CDR3 DNA: TGTGCCAGCAGCGCGTGGGGACTAGCGGGGGGTTTGGATGAGCAGTTCTTC. Its translation: CASSAWGLAGGLDEQFF.

Ten or more counts support this clonotype. The chain joins TRBV11-2 to TRBJ2-7; the match to TRBD1 covers 11 bases. The CDR3 runs to 14 residues. The V segment lost 5 bases and the J segment 3 bases; nucleotides outside the gene matches: 3. The germline V gene encodes CDR1 SGHAT and CDR2 FQNNGV. CDR3 in DNA: TGTGCCAGCAGCGCCGGGACAGGGGGCTACGAGCAGTACTTC. Its protein product is CASSAGTGGYEQYF.

This clonotype was seen many times. The V gene is TRBV5-1, the J gene TRBJ1-1; D possibly corresponds to TRBD1 (5 bases). Trimming left V 4 bases short and J 1 base short, with 11 bases between. Germline V CDR1 and CDR2: SGHRS, YFSETQ. The CDR3 runs 14 residues. The CDR3 sequence is CASSRGGENTEAFF. The CDR3 DNA reads as TGCGCCAGCAGCCGCGGAGGGGAGAACACTGAAGCTTTCTTT. Full variable domain (remainder filled in from reference TRBV5-1 and TRBJ1-1): KAGVTQTPRYLIKTRGQQVTLSCSPISGHRSVSWYQQTPGQGLQFLFEYFSETQRNKGNFPGRFSGRQFSNSRSEMNVSTLELGDSALYLCASSRGGENTEAFFGQGTRLTVV.

The chain combines TRBV7-2 with TRBJ1-2; perhaps TRBD1 as D (5 bases). Per the germline V gene, CDR1 is SGHTA and CDR2 is FQGNSA. V lost 3 bases to trimming and J lost 2 bases, with 13 bases between them. The CDR3 covers 15 residues. The CDR3 DNA follows: TGTGCCAGCAGCTTCCGGGACCCCCTAAACTATGGCTACACCTTC. This codes for CASSFRDPLNYGYTF.

The chain carries TRBV7-6 and TRBJ1-5; D is ambiguous. Germline-derived CDR1 and CDR2 are SGHVS and FNYEAQ. CDR3 length: 13 residues. V was trimmed by 4 bases and J by 6 bases, leaving 10 bases between them. The CDR3 sequence: CASSSQRGQPQHF. CDR3 sequence (DNA): TGTGCCAGCAGCTCACAGCGGGGTCAGCCCCAGCATTTT.

This clonotype occurred many times. The rearrangement joins TRBV12-3 or TRBV12-4 to TRBJ2-3; 8 nucleotides line up with TRBD2. J gave up 0 bases and V 6 bases, and 11 bases lay outside the gene matches. The CDR3 spans 17 residues. CDR3 DNA sequence: TGTGCCAGCAGACACTCGGGACTAGGCCTGAGCACAGATACGCAGTATTTT. This codes for CASRHSGLGLSTDTQYF.

There are many counts of this clonotype. This chain joins TRBV2 and TRBJ1-1; 7 nucleotides match TRBD1. CDR3 length: 13 amino acids. Germline V gene lookup returns CDR1 SNHLY and CDR2 FYNNEI. Unmatched junction bases numbered 5, after V lost 6 bases and J lost 4 bases. DNA for the CDR3: TGTGCCAGCAGCCAACAGGGGAGCACTGAAGCTTTCTTT. It translates to CASSQQGSTEAFF.

This clonotype was counted only a few times. The rearrangement uses TRBV7-6 and TRBJ1-2; 7 bases map to TRBD1. The CDR3 spans 14 residues. The germline V gene has CDR1 SGHVS and CDR2 FNYEAQ. V trimming: 4 bases; J trimming: 3 bases; junction bases outside the gene matches: 5. This chain's CDR3 is CASSSQQGYYGYTF. CDR3 bases: TGTGCCAGCAGCTCGCAACAGGGGTACTATGGCTACACCTTC.

This clonotype was detected many times. The chain couples TRBV4-3 to TRBJ2-7; D is possibly TRBD1 (6 bases). CDR1 LGHNA and CDR2 YSLEER come from the germline V gene. This CDR3 is built from 17 residues. With 1 base removed from V and 0 bases from J, the gap between germline ends came to 16 bases. As DNA, the CDR3 is TGCGCCAGCAGCCAAGTATTTTGGGACACCACCTCCTACGAGCAGTACTTC. It specifies CASSQVFWDTTSYEQYF.

This clonotype has just a few counts. This chain uses TRBV11-3 with TRBJ2-5; TRBD2 agrees at 16 bases. CDR3 length: 18 residues. The V and J ends lost 3 bases and 3 bases, in that order; junction bases with no gene match: 7. CDR1 is SGHNT and CDR2 is YENEEA in the germline V gene. The CDR3 here is CASSFGGLAGGRKETQYF. Written as DNA, the CDR3 is TGTGCCAGCAGCTTCGGGGGACTAGCGGGAGGGCGAAAAGAGACCCAGTACTTC.

There are many counts of this clonotype. The rearrangement uses TRBV3-1 and TRBJ2-7; D is unresolved. In germline, CDR1 is LGHDT, CDR2 YNNKEL (reference sequence). This CDR3 comprises 14 residues. The germline V and J ends were trimmed by 1 base and 6 bases, with 13 bases remaining between them. The CDR3 region has the DNA TGTGCCAGCAGCCAAGTGAGTAGAAGCTCCGAGCAGTACTTC. This gives the protein CASSQVSRSSEQYF.

V usage is TRBV5-1 and J usage is TRBJ2-1; 10 bases are a match to TRBD2. This CDR3 has 15 residues. CDR1 is SGHRS and CDR2 is YFSETQ in the germline V gene. Trimming removed 7 bases from V and 4 bases from J; junction bases left unmatched: 8. This CDR3 is CASGALAGAYNEQFF. The CDR3, as DNA: TGCGCCAGCGGGGCCCTAGCGGGAGCGTACAATGAGCAGTTCTTC.

The chain joins TRBV4-2 to TRBJ2-3; TRBD2 agrees at 11 bases. Germline CDR1 and CDR2: LGHNA and YNFKEQ. CDR3 size: 17 residues. The V and J ends lost 3 bases and 3 bases, in that order; junction bases with no gene match: 8. The CDR3 DNA sequence: TGTGCCAGCAGCCAGCGTAGCGGGAGGGCCGAAACAGATACGCAGTATTTT. This encodes CASSQRSGRAETDTQYF.

This clonotype was detected ten times or more. The rearrangement joins TRBV12-3 or TRBV12-4 to TRBJ2-3; TRBD2 matches 9 bases. The CDR3 is 13 amino acids. V dropped 10 bases and J dropped 3; count of bases not matched to a gene: 5. The CDR3 DNA is TGTGCCACCCGGCGGGGGGGTACAGATACGCAGTATTTT. Translation gives CATRRGGTDTQYF.

This clonotype occurred many times. This chain's CDR3 is CASSSPRLAGGNTGELFF. The CDR3 nucleotides are TGTGCCAGCAGCTCTCCACGACTAGCGGGGGGAAACACCGGGGAGCTGTTTTTT. This chain joins TRBV11-2 and TRBJ2-2; 13 positions agree with TRBD2. V was pared by 4 bases and J by 2 bases, with 7 bases of the junction left unmatched. Looked up from germline, CDR1 is SGHAT and CDR2 is FQNNGV. The CDR3 is made up of 18 amino acids.

This clonotype was seen only a few times. This sequence joins TRBV7-8 and TRBJ1-2, with 10 bases lining up with TRBD1. The CDR3 runs to 14 residues. V shed 8 bases and J 6 bases; nucleotides not matched to a gene: 9. Germline CDR1 reads SGHVS; CDR2 reads FQNEAQ. This CDR3 is CASGPGQGKDGYTF. The CDR3 nucleotides are TGTGCCAGCGGACCGGGACAGGGGAAGGATGGCTACACCTTC.

This clonotype came up a few times. CDR3 residues: CSARTSGSSTDTQYF. Here the CDR3 DNA reads TGCAGTGCGCGGACTAGCGGGTCTAGCACAGATACGCAGTATTTT. The chain has TRBV20-1 and TRBJ2-3, with TRBD2 matching over 11 bases. Unmatched junction bases numbered 5, after V lost 6 bases and J lost 0 bases. The CDR3 is 15 residues long. Germline V gene lookup returns CDR1 DFQATT and CDR2 SNEGSKA (reference sequence).